A single sample gave rise to the 27 T cell receptor beta chains below, sequenced in a study of cytotoxic CD8 clonotypes in ibrutinib-treated CLL. Using immunoSEQ multiplex PCR, the repertoire was profiled, and TCRdb retains in-frame clones only, with some absent. The sample has approximately 40,000 clones, roughly 72% seen once; the top ten hold roughly a tenth. The sample consisted of PBMCs, taken at disease progression, from a patient treated with ibrutinib. Receptors originate from a human donor with chronic lymphocytic leukemia.

This chain links TRBV7-6 with TRBJ2-2; D is possibly TRBD1 or TRBD2 (5 bases each). The CDR3 spans 16 residues. Looked up from germline, CDR1 is SGHVS and CDR2 is FNYEAQ. V was trimmed by 4 bases and J by 0 bases, leaving 12 bases between them. This chain's CDR3 is CASSSERGANTGELFF. The CDR3 nucleotides read TGTGCCAGCAGCTCCGAGAGAGGGGCGAACACCGGGGAGCTGTTTTTT.

This chain joins TRBV6-1 and TRBJ1-2; D gene uncertain. Trimming cost V 1 base and J 5 bases, with 14 bases left between them. Germline CDR1 is MNHNS and CDR2 is SASEGT. The CDR3 has 15 amino acids. The CDR3 loop reads CASSEVENSLYGYTF. CDR3 sequence (DNA): TGTGCCAGCAGTGAAGTTGAGAACAGCTTGTATGGCTACACCTTC.

V and J are TRBV15 and TRBJ1-5; 9 bases match TRBD1. The V and J ends lost 4 bases and 6 bases, in that order; junction bases with no gene match: 13. The CDR3 length is 17 residues. Germline CDR1 is LNHNV and CDR2 is YYDKDF (reference sequence). For the CDR3, the DNA is TGTGCCACCAGCACCCCCCCCGGGACAGGGTGGGGTCAGCCCCAGCATTTT. This gives the protein CATSTPPGTGWGQPQHF.

The CDR3 is CASSLSLATEAFF. CDR3 nucleotides: TGTGCCAGCAGTTTATCCTTGGCCACTGAAGCTTTCTTT. The chain recombines TRBV27 with TRBJ1-1; D remains ambiguous. Trimming cost V 0 bases and J 4 bases, with 6 bases left between them. Germline loops: CDR1 MNHEY, CDR2 SMNVEV (reference sequence). CDR3 length: 13 amino acids.

CDR3 residues: CASSPGLAGDEQFF. CDR3 sequence (DNA): TGTGCCAGCAGCCCCGGACTAGCGGGAGATGAGCAGTTCTTC. The V gene is TRBV7-2, the J gene TRBJ2-1, with TRBD2 matching over 13 bases. In germline, CDR1 is SGHTA, CDR2 FQGNSA. After removal of 5 bases from V and 8 bases from J, the junction contained 3 bases not matched to a gene. The CDR3 sequence is 14 residues long.

This clone was seen once. At one boundary the junction diverges from the germline segment, which might be a read error. V gene TRBV7-7 combines with J gene TRBJ2-2; the D is unclear. Germline loops: CDR1 SSHAT, CDR2 FNYEAQ (reference sequence). There are 14 residues in the CDR3. The CDR3 reads CASSLAWGTGELFF. As DNA, the CDR3 is TGTGCTAGCAGCTTAGCCTGGGGCACCGGGGAGCTGTTTTTT.

The chain uses TRBV6-1 and TRBJ1-2; 8 bases are shared with TRBD1. This CDR3 comprises 14 residues. The V gene end was trimmed by 6 bases and the J gene end by 5 bases; junction bases not matched to a gene: 8. Germline lookup yields CDR1 MNHNS and CDR2 SASEGT. The CDR3 loop is CASRARQGRYGYTF. The DNA for the CDR3 is TGTGCCAGCAGGGCTAGACAGGGGCGGTATGGCTACACCTTC.

The chain has TRBV5-4 and TRBJ2-1; D is unresolved. The germline CDR1 and CDR2 sequences are SGHNT and YYREEE (reference sequence). Trimming removed 4 bases from V and 14 bases from J, with 13 bases in between. The CDR3 sequence is 11 residues long. CDR3 region: CASSRVGIKFF. In DNA, the CDR3 is TGTGCCAGCAGCCGGGTGGGGATTAAGTTCTTC.

The gene calls are TRBV7-9 and TRBJ2-3; possibly TRBD2 for D (5 bases). Trimming removed 7 bases at V and 1 base at J, with 6 bases between. Germline V gives CDR1 SEHNR, CDR2 FQNEAQ (reference sequence). CDR3 length equals 12 residues. The CDR3 region is CASTGGTDTQYF. In DNA, the CDR3 is TGTGCCAGCACCGGGGGCACAGATACGCAGTATTTT.

The chain has TRBV28 and TRBJ2-7; 7 positions agree with TRBD2. Germline V gives CDR1 MDHEN, CDR2 SYDVKM. The V gene end was trimmed by 2 bases and the J gene end by 4 bases; junction bases not matched to a gene: 8. CDR3 length: 15 residues. The CDR3 loop reads CASSLPASGGYEQYF. CDR3 bases: TGTGCCAGCAGTTTACCGGCTAGCGGAGGGTACGAGCAGTACTTC.

CDR3: CASRSAPASGPGTDTQYF. CDR3 sequence (DNA): TGTGCCAGCCGATCCGCCCCGGCTAGCGGACCGGGCACAGATACGCAGTATTTT. This sequence joins TRBV19 and TRBJ2-3; 7 positions match TRBD2. Germline CDR1 reads LNHDA; CDR2 reads SQIVND (reference sequence). There are 18 residues in the CDR3. V shed 9 bases, J shed 1 base, and the junction held 19 bases outside the gene matches.

DNA of the CDR3: TGTGCCAGCAGCCTTTGGGAGTTAGATACGCAGTATTTT. The encoded protein is CASSLWELDTQYF. The chain is built from TRBV11-2 and TRBJ2-3; weak D call: TRBD2 (5 bases). Germline values: CDR1 SGHAT, CDR2 FQNNGV. With 5 bases removed from V and 5 bases from J, the gap between germline ends came to 11 bases. The CDR3 runs 13 residues.

By sample share, this clone is medium-sized. J is TRBJ1-3 and V is TRBV10-2; D remains ambiguous. Trimming took off 1 base at V and 0 bases at J, with 7 bases between the two ends. The CDR3 has 15 amino acids. The germline V gene encodes CDR1 WSHSY and CDR2 SAAADI. The CDR3 DNA reads TGCGCCAGCAGTGAGTGGTCTACCTCTGGAAACACCATATATTTT. It specifies CASSEWSTSGNTIYF.

The chain employs TRBV9 and TRBJ1-2; TRBD1 matches at 7 bases. CDR1 SGDLS and CDR2 YYNGEE come from the germline V gene. V was clipped by 3 bases and J by 6 bases; unmatched bases: 8. The CDR3 contains 14 residues. The CDR3 reads CASSAPQGGHGYTF. CDR3 nucleotides: TGTGCCAGCAGCGCCCCCCAGGGGGGCCATGGCTACACCTTC.

The CDR3 coding sequence is TGCGCCAGCAGCTTGGGCGGCCAGGGCAATGAGCAGTTCTTC. Protein product: CASSLGGQGNEQFF. The chain is built from TRBV5-1 and TRBJ2-1, with D possibly TRBD1 on 5 matching bases. The CDR3 runs to 14 residues. The V gene lost 0 bases and the J gene lost 6 bases, with 10 bases spanning the gap. The germline CDR1 and CDR2 sequences are SGHRS and YFSETQ.

The gene calls are TRBV7-9 and TRBJ2-5; 8 positions agree with TRBD2. V was clipped by 5 bases and J by 1 base; unmatched bases: 6. The CDR3 covers 15 residues. Per germline, CDR1 SEHNR and CDR2 FQNEAQ (reference sequence). In DNA form, the CDR3 reads TGTGCCAGCAGCCTAACTAGCGGCACCCAAGAGACCCAGTACTTC. It codes for CASSLTSGTQETQYF. Supplemented by reference TRBV7-9 and TRBJ2-5, the full variable domain reads DTGVSQNPRHKITKRGQNVTFRCDPISEHNRLYWYRQTLGQGPEFLTYFQNEAQLEKSRLLSDRFSAERPKGSFSTLEIQRTEQGDSAMYLCASSLTSGTQETQYFGPGTRLLVL.

The J gene is TRBJ2-7, the V gene TRBV6-5; no reliable D call. V lost 10 bases to trimming and J lost 7 bases, with 14 bases between them. Germline lookup yields CDR1 MNHEY and CDR2 SVGAGI. The CDR3 has 11 amino acids. In nucleotides, the CDR3 is TGTGCCATCGAATGGAAAGGGGAGCAGTACTTC. Encoded protein: CAIEWKGEQYF.

The chain uses TRBV30 and TRBJ1-5; D call uncertain. V lost 0 bases, J lost 1 base, and 7 bases lay in between. Germline CDR1 and CDR2: GTSNPN and SVGIG (reference sequence). The CDR3 contains 14 residues. DNA of the CDR3: TGTGCCTGGAGTGTGCGGGCGAGCAATCAGCCCCAGCATTTT. It encodes CAWSVRASNQPQHF.

V gene TRBV2 combines with J gene TRBJ2-5; 11 bases match TRBD2. CDR1 and CDR2 (germline): SNHLY, FYNNEI. V shed 5 bases, J shed 5 bases, and the junction held 10 bases outside the gene matches. CDR3 size: 16 residues. The CDR3 reads CASSLRLAGNGETQYF. CDR3 in DNA: TGTGCCAGCAGTTTGAGACTAGCGGGGAACGGGGAGACCCAGTACTTC.

This clone was detected only a few times. The chain is built from TRBV10-3 and TRBJ1-1, with D perhaps TRBD1 (6 bases). From germline, CDR1 is ENHRY and CDR2 SYGVKD. The CDR3 spans 14 residues. The ends were cut back, 6 bases at V and 3 bases at J, with 14 bases in the middle. The CDR3 DNA sequence: TGTGCCATCAGCACACAGGGTGCTGACACTGAAGCTTTCTTT. Translation gives CAISTQGADTEAFF.

The gene calls are TRBV5-1 and TRBJ2-2; unclear D gene. V was shortened by 0 bases and J by 6 bases, with 6 bases between the two germline ends. The germline gives CDR1 SGHRS, CDR2 YFSETQ. The CDR3 covers 13 residues. The CDR3: CASSLASAGELFF. CDR3 nucleotides: TGCGCCAGCAGCTTGGCCTCAGCCGGGGAGCTGTTTTTT.

The chain has TRBV27 and TRBJ2-1; D call uncertain. The CDR3 length is 13 residues. Per germline, CDR1 MNHEY and CDR2 SMNVEV (reference sequence). V was shortened by 2 bases and J by 9 bases, with 11 bases between the two germline ends. CDR3 residues: CASSLKWGFEQFF. CDR3 nucleotides: TGTGCCAGCAGTTTAAAGTGGGGTTTTGAGCAGTTCTTC.

V is TRBV18 and J is TRBJ2-7, with D uncertain. Germline CDR1 and CDR2: KGHSH and LQKENI. V lost 3 bases, J lost 2 bases, and 11 bases lay in between. The CDR3 loop spans 14 amino acids. The CDR3 reads CASSPAAQTYEQYF. Here the CDR3 DNA reads TGTGCCAGCTCACCGGCCGCTCAAACCTACGAGCAGTACTTC.

The rearrangement joins TRBV9 to TRBJ2-1; D may be TRBD1 or TRBD2 (5 bases each). The germline V and J ends were trimmed by 3 bases and 2 bases, with 12 bases remaining between them. This CDR3 is built from 15 residues. Germline V CDR1 and CDR2: SGDLS, YYNGEE. The CDR3 DNA reads TGTGCCAGCAGCGGGCGGGCAGGGACCTACAATGAGCAGTTCTTC. It encodes CASSGRAGTYNEQFF.

The chain combines TRBV7-9 with TRBJ2-3; 14 nucleotides line up with TRBD2. CDR1 is SEHNR and CDR2 is FQNEAQ in the germline V gene (reference sequence). This CDR3 has 18 residues. V lost 5 bases and J lost 4; bases outside the gene matches: 11. For the CDR3, the DNA is TGTGCCAGCAGCCCGCAGACTAGCGGGAGGGCCCGGGCAGATACGCAGTATTTT. Protein product: CASSPQTSGRARADTQYF.

V usage is TRBV13 and J usage is TRBJ2-7; 7 positions agree with TRBD2. This CDR3 has 17 residues. Trimming at V came to 0 bases and at J to 5 bases, leaving 13 bases not matched to a gene. Looked up from germline, CDR1 is PRHDT and CDR2 is FYEKMQ (reference sequence). The CDR3 sequence is CASSLGHGSGKVNEQYF. Here the CDR3 DNA reads TGTGCCAGCAGCTTAGGCCATGGGAGCGGGAAGGTCAACGAGCAGTACTTC. The whole variable domain, filled in from reference TRBV13 and TRBJ2-7, reads AAGVIQSPRHLIKEKRETATLKCYPIPRHDTVYWYQQGPGQDPQFLISFYEKMQSDKGSIPDRFSAQQFSDYHSELNMSSLELGDSALYFCASSLGHGSGKVNEQYFGPGTRLTVT.

V and J are TRBV6-1 and TRBJ1-6; possible D gene TRBD1, 5 bases. The CDR3 length is 13 residues. The V end lost 6 bases, the J end lost 6 bases, and 9 bases lay between the germline ends. Germline V gene lookup returns CDR1 MNHNS and CDR2 SASEGT. The CDR3 protein is CASRRDLNSPLHF. CDR3 in DNA: TGTGCCAGCAGACGGGACCTTAATTCACCCCTCCACTTT.